The clone carrying this T cell receptor (beta chain) has more than one count but fewer than ten. The antigen remains unidentified. In germline, CDR1 is SGHRS, CDR2 YFSETQ. CDR3 length: 14 amino acids. V was clipped by 1 base and J by 5 bases, with 12 bases between them. Full-length variable regions came from constant-region reverse primers plus semi-nested Nested Universal Primer A PCR. Each CDR3 protein is one row after TCRdb ran MiXCR on the 5' RACE reads. The top ten hold about 3.7% of the sample, which has about 41,000 distinct CDR3 sequences, less than 30% seen once. Notes on the study in general: Tumor Treg TCRs overlapped most with tumor naive CD4+ cells. Larger-cohort validation covered only one TCR beta V-J rearrangement.

Sample: memory CD4+ T cells sorted from a lymph node. As to subset: memory CD4+ T cells, CD4+CD45RO+CD25-. This TCR derives from a female donor with breast cancer. This chain links TRBV5-1 with TRBJ2-5, with a weak D call TRBD2 (6 bases). CDR3 protein: CASSLPGADETQYF. In DNA, the CDR3 is TGCGCCAGCAGCTTGCCGGGAGCGGATGAGACCCAGTACTTC.